This is a list of T cell receptor beta chains from one sample in a study of response to subunit inactivated influenza vaccine. Via MiXCR, TCRdb re-called the RT-PCR reads, giving one row per CDR3 protein. The table lists some 500,000 distinct CDR3 sequences, about 25% of them singletons. Sequences were derived from CD4+ T cells sorted from PBMCs, sampled 5 to 6 days after vaccination. Every receptor here comes from a man aged 45-65 years who received an inactivated influenza vaccine. Both conserved end residues are part of each CDR3. A D gene is named only where the DNA matches it firmly. Some rows have no size entry. The others give once, few or many, or a class for an expanded clone.

len: 14; v_gene: TRBV29-1; d_gene: TRBD2; abundance: few; j_gene: TRBJ2-7; CDR3nt: TGCAGCGTTGGCGGGACTAGTCGGGAGTGGGAGCAGTACTTC; CDR3aa: CSVGGTSREWEQYF
len: 13; v_gene: TRBV7-9; d_gene: .; abundance: .; j_gene: TRBJ2-7; CDR3nt: TGTGCCAGCAGCTTAGGTGCCCCGGACGAGCAGTACTTC; CDR3aa: CASSLGAPDEQYF
len: 18; v_gene: TRBV6-5; d_gene: .; abundance: many; j_gene: TRBJ2-6; CDR3nt: TGTGCCAGCAGTTACTCGTTTACACGAGTTTCTGGGGCCAACGTCCTGACTTTC; CDR3aa: CASSYSFTRVSGANVLTF
len: 14; v_gene: TRBV20-1; d_gene: TRBD1; abundance: .; j_gene: TRBJ2-1; CDR3nt: TGCAGTGCATCCTCCGGGACAGCTAACAATGAGCAGTTCTTC; CDR3aa: CSASSGTANNEQFF
len: 13; v_gene: TRBV10-3; d_gene: .; abundance: .; j_gene: TRBJ1-2; CDR3nt: TGTGCCATCAGGGCGACAGTCCTCTATGGCTACACCTTC; CDR3aa: CAIRATVLYGYTF
len: 12; v_gene: TRBV2; d_gene: .; abundance: .; j_gene: TRBJ2-7; CDR3nt: TGTGCCAGCAGTAAGGACGGCTACGAGCAGTACTTC; CDR3aa: CASSKDGYEQYF
len: 14; v_gene: TRBV5-1; d_gene: .; abundance: .; j_gene: TRBJ2-3; CDR3nt: TGCGCCAGCAGCTTCAGCGGTGGGGGAGATACGCAGTATTTT; CDR3aa: CASSFSGGGDTQYF
len: 21; v_gene: TRBV3-1; d_gene: TRBD2; abundance: .; j_gene: TRBJ2-1; CDR3nt: TGTGCCAGCAGCCAAGAAATAGGCCCCCGCCTAGCGGGACCACTAAGGAATGAGCAGTTCTTC; CDR3aa: CASSQEIGPRLAGPLRNEQFF
len: 21; v_gene: TRBV28; d_gene: TRBD1; abundance: few; j_gene: TRBJ1-4; CDR3nt: TGTGCCAGCAGTTTATCCCGGCGGGAGGGACAGGGGATGACAACTAATGAAAAACTGTTTTTT; CDR3aa: CASSLSRREGQGMTTNEKLFF
len: 14; v_gene: TRBV6-1; d_gene: TRBD2; abundance: few; j_gene: TRBJ2-5; CDR3nt: TGTGCCAGCAGGACTCTAGCGGGAGTGGAGACCCAGTACTTC; CDR3aa: CASRTLAGVETQYF
len: 14; v_gene: TRBV28; d_gene: .; abundance: few; j_gene: TRBJ2-1; CDR3nt: TGTGCCAGCAGTCTGGCCCCCCGGCACAATGAGCAGTTCTTC; CDR3aa: CASSLAPRHNEQFF
len: 14; v_gene: TRBV2; d_gene: .; abundance: .; j_gene: TRBJ2-7; CDR3nt: TGTGCCAGCAGTGAAGTCGTTCAGGCCTACGAGCAGTACTTC; CDR3aa: CASSEVVQAYEQYF
len: 15; v_gene: TRBV5-1; d_gene: TRBD2; abundance: few; j_gene: TRBJ2-1; CDR3nt: TGCGCCAGCAGCAATAGCGGGAGTTCCTACAATGAGCAGTTCTTC; CDR3aa: CASSNSGSSYNEQFF
len: 16; v_gene: TRBV5-5; d_gene: TRBD1; abundance: .; j_gene: TRBJ2-3; CDR3nt: TGTGCCAGCAGCGCCCGGGACAGGGGTCTCACAGATACGCAGTATTTT; CDR3aa: CASSARDRGLTDTQYF